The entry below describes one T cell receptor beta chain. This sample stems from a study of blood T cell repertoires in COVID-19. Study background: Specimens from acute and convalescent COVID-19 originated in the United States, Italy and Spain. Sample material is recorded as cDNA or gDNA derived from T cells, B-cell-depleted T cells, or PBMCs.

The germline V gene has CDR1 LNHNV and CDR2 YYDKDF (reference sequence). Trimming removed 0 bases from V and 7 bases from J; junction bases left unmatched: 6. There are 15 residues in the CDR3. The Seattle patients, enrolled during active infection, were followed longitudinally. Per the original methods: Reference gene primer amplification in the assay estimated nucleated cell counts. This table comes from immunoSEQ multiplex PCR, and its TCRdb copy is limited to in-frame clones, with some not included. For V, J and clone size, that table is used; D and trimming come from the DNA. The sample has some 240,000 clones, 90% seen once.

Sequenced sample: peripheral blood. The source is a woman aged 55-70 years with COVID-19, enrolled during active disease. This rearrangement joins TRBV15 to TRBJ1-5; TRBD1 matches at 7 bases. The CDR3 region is CATSRDVTGPQPQHF. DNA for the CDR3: TGTGCCACCAGCAGAGATGTGACAGGGCCCCAGCCCCAGCATTTT.